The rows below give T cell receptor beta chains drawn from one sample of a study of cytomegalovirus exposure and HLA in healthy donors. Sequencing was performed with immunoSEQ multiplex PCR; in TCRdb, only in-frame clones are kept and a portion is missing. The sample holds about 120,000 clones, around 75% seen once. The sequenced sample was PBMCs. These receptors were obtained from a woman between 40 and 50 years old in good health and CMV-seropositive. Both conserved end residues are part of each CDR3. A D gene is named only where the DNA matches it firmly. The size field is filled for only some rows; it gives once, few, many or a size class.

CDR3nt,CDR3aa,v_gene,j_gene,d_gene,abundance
TGTGCCAGCAGCGACAGACAGGGCTATGAGCAGTTCTTC,CASSDRQGYEQFF,TRBV7-2,TRBJ2-1,TRBD1,once
TGTGCCAGCAGATTCCAGGGGGCGACAGATACGCAGTATTTT,CASRFQGATDTQYF,TRBV6-5,TRBJ2-3,TRBD1,.
TGTGCCAGCAGCTTGAACCCAGGGGAAGAAAAACTGTTTTTT,CASSLNPGEEKLFF,TRBV5-6,TRBJ1-4,.,.
TGTGCCAGCAGCTTAGCGGTGGTGAGGACAGATACGCAGTATTTT,CASSLAVVRTDTQYF,TRBV7-2,TRBJ2-3,.,.
TGTGCCAGTAGTATTGAAGGTAGCCACGTCGGCTACGAGCAGTACTTC,CASSIEGSHVGYEQYF,TRBV19,TRBJ2-7,.,few
TGTGCTAGCAGCTTATCTAGCGCTAGGGAGCAGTACTTC,CASSLSSAREQYF,TRBV7-7,TRBJ2-7,.,.
TGTGCCAGCTCACCACCGGGACAGGGGTCGTCTGGGGCCAACGTCCTGACTTTC,CASSPPGQGSSGANVLTF,TRBV18,TRBJ2-6,TRBD1,.
TGTGCCAGCAGCTCGGGCGGGACAGGTGGTTTCTTT,CASSSGGTGGFF,TRBV7-2,TRBJ1-1,TRBD1,.
TGTGCCAGCAGTTACGGGGCGGGAGAAACCAATGAGCAGTTCTTC,CASSYGAGETNEQFF,TRBV6-5,TRBJ2-1,TRBD2,.
TGTGCCTGGAGTTTGATACAGGGTGAAAAACTGTTTTTT,CAWSLIQGEKLFF,TRBV30,TRBJ1-4,.,.
TGTGCCAGCAGTGAAAATAGCGGGGGCTACAATGAGCAGTTCTTC,CASSENSGGYNEQFF,TRBV6-1,TRBJ2-1,TRBD2,.
TGTGCCAGCAGTTTAGACAAGGACAGGGACCAGGGAAAACTGTTTTTT,CASSLDKDRDQGKLFF,TRBV28,TRBJ1-4,TRBD1,.
TGTGCCAGCAGCGGCTCGGGGATTTGGGACACTGAAGCTTTCTTT,CASSGSGIWDTEAFF,TRBV9,TRBJ1-1,.,.
TGTGCCAGCAGCCGGGGGATCGGTAATTCACCCCTCCACTTT,CASSRGIGNSPLHF,TRBV13,TRBJ1-6,.,.
TGTGCCAGCAGTCAGACAGGGTGGGGTCAGCCCCAGCATTTT,CASSQTGWGQPQHF,TRBV6-6,TRBJ1-5,TRBD1,.
TGCGCCAGCAGCCAAGAACTGGGAAAAGGGGCAGATACGCAGTATTTT,CASSQELGKGADTQYF,TRBV4-3,TRBJ2-3,.,.
TGTGCCACCAGCGTGACAGGTGCCCTAGCTAACTATGGCTACACCTTC,CATSVTGALANYGYTF,TRBV15,TRBJ1-2,.,.
TGTGCCAGCAGCCAAGCCCTAGCCGGGGAGCTGTTTTTT,CASSQALAGELFF,TRBV14,TRBJ2-2,.,.
TGTGCCAGCAGCCAGACCTCCGGGACAATCAATGAGCAGTTCTTC,CASSQTSGTINEQFF,TRBV5-4,TRBJ2-1,.,.
TGTGCCAGCAGCCCTAGCCTGGGACAGGGTACGCAACTGTTTTTT,CASSPSLGQGTQLFF,TRBV9,TRBJ1-4,TRBD1,.
TGTGCCAGCAGGGGGACTAGCGGGGGGATCGGGGAGCTGTTTTTT,CASRGTSGGIGELFF,TRBV6-1,TRBJ2-2,TRBD2,.
TGTGCCAGCAGCTTGGAGGGGAGGTGGGAGACCCAGTACTTC,CASSLEGRWETQYF,TRBV5-4,TRBJ2-5,.,.
TGCGCCAGCAGCGATCCGGACATCACTAATGAAAAACTGTTTTTT,CASSDPDITNEKLFF,TRBV4-1,TRBJ1-4,.,.
TGTGCCAGCAGCCAAGTCGAGGGGACAGTCAATCAGCCCCAGCATTTT,CASSQVEGTVNQPQHF,TRBV4-2,TRBJ1-5,TRBD1,.
TGCGCCAGCAGCCAAGAACACAGAGCAGCCTACGAGCAGTACTTC,CASSQEHRAAYEQYF,TRBV4-3,TRBJ2-7,.,.
TGCGCCAGCAGCCAAGATCTTACCGGGACAGGAGTGTACAATGAGCAGTTCTTC,CASSQDLTGTGVYNEQFF,TRBV4-3,TRBJ2-1,TRBD1,.
TGTGCCAGCAGCTTGCCCGGGACAGGGGACACTGAAGCTTTCTTT,CASSLPGTGDTEAFF,TRBV5-4,TRBJ1-1,TRBD1,few
TGTGCCAGTAGTATTGCCCCGGGACTACAAGAGACCCAGTACTTC,CASSIAPGLQETQYF,TRBV19,TRBJ2-5,TRBD2,.
TGTGCCAGCAGTTTAGCGGGCCGACAGGGGGCCAGGTTCACTGAAGCTTTCTTT,CASSLAGRQGARFTEAFF,TRBV27,TRBJ1-1,TRBD1,once
TGTGCCAGCGGGCCCACCGAGGGAGTAGGGGAAAAACTGTTTTTT,CASGPTEGVGEKLFF,TRBV2,TRBJ1-4,.,few